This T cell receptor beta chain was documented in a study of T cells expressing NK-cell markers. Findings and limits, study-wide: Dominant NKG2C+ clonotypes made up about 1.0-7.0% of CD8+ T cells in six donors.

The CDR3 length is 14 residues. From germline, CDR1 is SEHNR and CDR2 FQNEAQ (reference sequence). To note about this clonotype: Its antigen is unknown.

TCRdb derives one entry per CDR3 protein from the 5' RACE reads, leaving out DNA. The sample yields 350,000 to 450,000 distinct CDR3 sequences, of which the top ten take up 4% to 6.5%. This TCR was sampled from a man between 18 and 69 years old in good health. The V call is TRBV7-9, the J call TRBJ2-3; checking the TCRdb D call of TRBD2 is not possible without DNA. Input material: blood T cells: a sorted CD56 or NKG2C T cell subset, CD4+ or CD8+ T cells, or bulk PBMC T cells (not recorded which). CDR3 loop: CASSSWTISDTQYF.